Below, 28 T cell receptor beta chains from the same sample are listed, as sequenced in a study of blood T cells in healthy people across ages. The use of a sample-barcoded 5' primer and a J-beta primer mix characterized a second PCR of roughly 7 to 11 cycles. MiXCR, applied by TCRdb to the 5' RACE reads, yields one record per CDR3 protein. The data show 700,000 to 950,000 distinct CDR3 sequences, 58% seen once. The sample taken for sequencing was blood. All receptors derive from a man in his thirties or forties in good health.

The chain joins TRBV4-3 to TRBJ2-1, with D perhaps matching TRBD2 (6 bases). The CDR3 is made up of 16 amino acids. The germline V gene has CDR1 LGHNA and CDR2 YSLEER. V shed 4 bases and J shed 0 bases, with 13 bases lying between them. CDR3 region: CASSRGGGNSYNEQFF. The CDR3 DNA is TGCGCCAGCAGCCGAGGAGGAGGGAACTCCTACAATGAGCAGTTCTTC.

This clonotype has only a few counts. This chain joins TRBV7-2 and TRBJ2-5; tentative D call: TRBD2 (5 bases). In germline, CDR1 is SGHTA, CDR2 FQGNSA. Trimming shortened V by 4 bases and J by 3 bases, and 9 bases separated the two germline ends. The CDR3 length is 13 residues. The CDR3 reads CASSYQRKETQYF. For the CDR3, the DNA is TGTGCCAGCAGCTACCAGCGGAAAGAGACCCAGTACTTC.

This chain uses TRBV28 with TRBJ2-4, with 7 bases that match TRBD2. Unmatched junction bases numbered 15, after V lost 6 bases and J lost 13 bases. Germline CDR1 and CDR2: MDHEN and SYDVKM. The CDR3 extends over 14 amino acids. The CDR3 sequence: CASSPLPHRREQYF. The CDR3 DNA is TGTGCCAGCAGCCCACTCCCACATAGGCGGGAGCAGTACTTC.

The rearrangement links TRBV5-1 to TRBJ1-6; D is uncertain. Deletions cut 2 bases from V and 7 bases from J, with 7 bases between. This CDR3 region has 13 residues. The germline V gene encodes CDR1 SGHRS and CDR2 YFSETQ. In DNA, the CDR3 is TGCGCCAGCAGCTTCCAGGAGAATTCACCCCTCCACTTT. Translating it yields CASSFQENSPLHF.

This clonotype was seen a few times. The rearrangement uses TRBV6-2 or TRBV6-3 and TRBJ2-5; 8 nucleotides match TRBD1. V was clipped by 5 bases and J by 4 bases; unmatched bases: 12. From germline, CDR1 is MNHEY and CDR2 SVGEGT. This CDR3 is built from 16 residues. The CDR3 DNA reads as TGTGCCAGCAGTGAGCTACAGGGGGAGCAGAGAGAGACCCAGTACTTC. Its translation is CASSELQGEQRETQYF.

The rearrangement links TRBV28 to TRBJ2-7; D might be TRBD1 (6 bases). This CDR3 spans 14 amino acids. Germline V gene lookup returns CDR1 MDHEN and CDR2 SYDVKM. V was cut by 6 bases and J by 3 bases, with 15 bases left in between. CDR3 sequence reads: CASRTTGKFYEQYF. The CDR3, as DNA: TGTGCCAGCAGAACAACAGGGAAATTCTACGAGCAGTACTTC.

The chain carries TRBV7-9 and TRBJ2-2, with D perhaps TRBD2 (5 bases). V was clipped by 7 bases and J by 3 bases, with 12 bases between them. The CDR3 is 14 residues long. From germline, CDR1 is SEHNR and CDR2 FQNEAQ (reference sequence). The CDR3 sequence is CASTRLADTGELFF. CDR3 DNA: TGTGCCAGCACACGGCTAGCTGACACCGGGGAGCTGTTTTTT.

As to this clonotype: This sequence may be a read error, since a much larger clone differs from it by one base. The rearrangement links TRBV7-9 to TRBJ2-3, with D possibly TRBD2 on 6 matching bases. Germline CDR1 and CDR2: SEHNR and FQNEAQ (reference sequence). This CDR3 is built from 13 residues. V was shortened by 5 bases and J by 4 bases, with 10 bases between the two germline ends. The CDR3 is CASSQERADTQYF. CDR3 nucleotides: TGTGCCAGCAGCCAAGAGCGGGCAGATACGCAGTATTTT.

This clonotype has more than one count but fewer than ten. The chain employs TRBV6-1 and TRBJ1-5, with no clear D. The CDR3 is made up of 13 amino acids. V shed 4 bases and J shed 3 bases, with 7 bases lying between them. CDR1 MNHNS and CDR2 SASEGT come from the germline V gene. This CDR3 reads CASSGQYNQPQHF. In DNA, the CDR3 is TGTGCCAGCAGTGGGCAGTACAATCAGCCCCAGCATTTT.

In nucleotides, the CDR3 is TGTGCCAGCAGCCCCCGACTGCGGGCCCGGAGCTATGGCTACACCTTC. Its protein product is CASSPRLRARSYGYTF. The chain links TRBV21-1 to TRBJ1-2. TRBV21-1 is a listed pseudogene. CDR3 length equals 16 residues.

The V gene is TRBV30, the J gene TRBJ2-1; TRBD1 matches 9 bases. This CDR3 comprises 17 residues. Germline values: CDR1 GTSNPN, CDR2 SVGIG (reference sequence). Trimming took 1 base from V and 0 from J; bases not matched to a gene: 7. The CDR3 DNA reads as TGTGCCTGGAGTGACGACAGGGGGGCAAGCTCCTACAATGAGCAGTTCTTC. Translating it yields CAWSDDRGASSYNEQFF.

V is TRBV25-1 and J is TRBJ2-7, with 7 bases matching TRBD1. Per germline, CDR1 MGHDK and CDR2 SYGVNS. The CDR3 covers 12 residues. The V gene end was trimmed by 6 bases and the J gene end by 6 bases; junction bases not matched to a gene: 5. The DNA of the CDR3 is TGTGCCAGCAGCCAGACAGGGCCCGAGCAGTACTTC. This gives the protein CASSQTGPEQYF.

This chain uses TRBV9 with TRBJ1-3; no reliable D call. This CDR3 spans 15 amino acids. Germline lookup yields CDR1 SGDLS and CDR2 YYNGEE. V lost 0 bases, J lost 1 base, and 8 bases lay in between. The CDR3 DNA is TGTGCCAGCAGCGTAGGCCCCGAATCTGGAAACACCATATATTTT. This codes for CASSVGPESGNTIYF.

As regards this clonotype: The junction and the germline gene differ at one end; a read error may be behind it. The V gene is TRBV20-1, the J gene TRBJ1-2; D possibly corresponds to TRBD1 (5 bases). CDR3 length: 16 residues. Germline lookup yields CDR1 DFQATT and CDR2 SNEGSKA (reference sequence). CDR3 coding DNA: TGCAGTACTAGAGATTTCAGGGACCCGACGAACTATGGCTACACCTTC. It codes for CSTRDFRDPTNYGYTF.

V gene TRBV7-2 combines with J gene TRBJ2-1; D is tentatively TRBD1 or TRBD2 (5 bases each). Trimming removed 4 bases at V and 8 bases at J, with 18 bases between. The V gene's germline CDR1 is SGHTA and CDR2 FQGNSA. This CDR3 has 15 amino acids. This CDR3 is CASSSSGTGWHEQFF. The CDR3, as DNA: TGTGCCAGCAGCTCGTCCGGGACGGGTTGGCATGAGCAGTTCTTC.

The CDR3 protein is CASSPRLAEQETQYF. Written as DNA, the CDR3 is TGTGCCAGCAGCCCGAGACTAGCGGAACAAGAGACCCAGTACTTC. V gene TRBV4-2 combines with J gene TRBJ2-5, with 9 bases that match TRBD2. The CDR3 totals 15 residues. Germline lookup yields CDR1 LGHNA and CDR2 YNFKEQ. The V and J ends lost 4 bases and 2 bases, in that order; junction bases with no gene match: 5.

In DNA, the CDR3 is TGTGCCATCAGTGCGTCAGGGGAGGAGCAGTTCTTC. This translates into CAISASGEEQFF. The V and J genes are TRBV10-3 and TRBJ2-1, with D maybe TRBD1 (6 bases). This CDR3 region has 12 residues. The germline gives CDR1 ENHRY, CDR2 SYGVKD. The V and J ends lost 4 bases and 10 bases respectively, with 11 bases between them.

This sequence joins TRBV9 and TRBJ2-7; D is perhaps TRBD2 (5 bases). This CDR3 comprises 14 residues. Trimming removed 0 bases from V and 3 bases from J, with 10 bases in between. Per germline, CDR1 SGDLS and CDR2 YYNGEE. The chain's CDR3 is CASSVAGSGYEQYF. CDR3 nucleotide sequence: TGTGCCAGCAGCGTAGCGGGAAGCGGCTACGAGCAGTACTTC.

The rearrangement uses TRBV5-1 and TRBJ2-3, with D perhaps matching TRBD1 (6 bases). This CDR3 comprises 13 residues. CDR1 is SGHRS and CDR2 is YFSETQ in the germline V gene. V was shortened by 3 bases and J by 10 bases, with 15 bases between the two germline ends. CDR3 nucleotides: TGCGCCAGCAGCTCCCTACCGGGACAACCGCAGTATTTT. Protein sequence: CASSSLPGQPQYF.

The chain combines TRBV27 with TRBJ2-7, with D maybe TRBD1 (5 bases). The DNA end is more similar to TRBJ2-5, so the J call may be wrong. CDR3 length: 14 residues. Per germline, CDR1 MNHEY and CDR2 SMNVEV (reference sequence). In DNA, the CDR3 is TGTGCCAGCAGCCCTGGGGCGGCAAGGGAGACCCAGTACTTC. Translating gives CASSPGAARETQYF.

The rearrangement links TRBV3-1 to TRBJ2-1, with TRBD2 identical over 13 bases. V shed 4 bases, J shed 2 bases, and the junction held 2 bases outside the gene matches. Germline CDR1 reads LGHDT; CDR2 reads YNNKEL (reference sequence). There are 16 residues in the CDR3. The CDR3 loop reads CASSLGLAGPYNEQFF. The CDR3 region has the DNA TGTGCCAGCAGCCTGGGACTAGCGGGGCCCTACAATGAGCAGTTCTTC.

V and J are TRBV7-2 and TRBJ2-1, with D possibly being TRBD1 (6 bases). Between the trimmed V and J ends, which lost 5 bases and 0 bases, there was a span of 17 bases. Germline lookup yields CDR1 SGHTA and CDR2 FQGNSA. The CDR3 runs 17 residues. The CDR3 nucleotides are TGTGCCAGCAGCCCGCGAAGGGACACCATCTCCTACAATGAGCAGTTCTTC. This gives the protein CASSPRRDTISYNEQFF.

This clonotype was detected only once. The chain combines TRBV10-3 with TRBJ2-1; D not resolved. V was cut by 3 bases and J by 8 bases, with 5 bases left in between. The CDR3 is 11 amino acids. Per the germline V gene, CDR1 is ENHRY and CDR2 is SYGVKD. CDR3 sequence (DNA): TGTGCCATCAGTGAAGGGTATGAGCAGTTCTTC. Residues: CAISEGYEQFF.

The rearrangement uses TRBV7-3 and TRBJ2-7; 9 nucleotides line up with TRBD2. After removal of 5 bases from V and 4 bases from J, the junction contained 9 bases not matched to a gene. CDR3 size: 15 residues. Germline V lookup: CDR1 SGHTA, CDR2 FQGTGA. For the CDR3, the DNA is TGTGCCAGCAGCCCTCACGGGACTAGCAGTTACGAGCAGTACTTC. Its protein is CASSPHGTSSYEQYF. Full variable domain (outside the CDR3, taken from reference TRBV7-3 and TRBJ2-7): GAGVSQTPSNKVTEKGKYVELRCDPISGHTALYWYRQSLGQGPEFLIYFQGTGAADDSGLPNDRFFAVRPEGSVSTLKIQRTERGDSAVYLCASSPHGTSSYEQYFGPGTRLTVT.

The J gene is TRBJ1-2, the V gene TRBV5-6; D is perhaps TRBD1 (5 bases). V was pared by 3 bases and J by 4 bases, with 10 bases between. The CDR3 contains 13 residues. Germline assignment: CDR1 SGHDT and CDR2 YYEEEE. The CDR3 nucleotides are TGTGCCAGCAGCTCCGGGACCCTCTATGGCTACACCTTC. This encodes CASSSGTLYGYTF.

This chain uses TRBV25-1 with TRBJ2-7; possibly TRBD2 for D (6 bases). The V and J ends lost 1 base and 9 bases respectively, with 16 bases between them. This CDR3 region has 14 residues. Germline CDR1 MGHDK, CDR2 SYGVNS. This CDR3 reads CASSEWGLRGTQYF. In DNA, the CDR3 is TGTGCCAGCAGTGAATGGGGCCTCCGCGGGACGCAGTACTTC.

This chain links TRBV9 with TRBJ2-7, with TRBD2 matching 14 bases. CDR3 length: 16 residues. Losses at the gene ends were 4 bases for V and 7 bases for J; bases not matched to a gene: 10. The germline V gene encodes CDR1 SGDLS and CDR2 YYNGEE. In DNA form, the CDR3 reads TGTGCCAGCAGCCGAGGGACTAGCGGGAGTCGAAATGAGCAGTACTTC. Amino acid sequence: CASSRGTSGSRNEQYF.

The chain couples TRBV6-5 to TRBJ2-5; TRBD2 agrees at 7 bases. The end of the DNA fits TRBJ2-7 better, so the J call may be wrong. This CDR3 has 14 amino acids. Germline CDR1 MNHEY, CDR2 SVGAGI. CDR3 amino acids: CASSYSTSGGEQYF. For the CDR3, the DNA is TGTGCCAGCAGTTACTCGACATCGGGAGGCGAGCAGTACTTC.